The 24 T cell receptor beta chains reported below all come from one sample, sequenced in a study of control samples from healthy donors and cancer patients. Method: immunoSEQ multiplex PCR; TCRdb's copy keeps in-frame clones and lacks some. The repertoire holds 400,000 to 450,000 clones, with 80% to 95% as singletons. Sequences were obtained from PBMCs. These receptors came from a man in his forties with head and neck cancer.

The J gene is TRBJ1-1, the V gene TRBV5-1; a possible D gene is TRBD1 (5 bases). The ends were cut back, 2 bases at V and 4 bases at J, with 15 bases in the middle. The germline gives CDR1 SGHRS, CDR2 YFSETQ. The CDR3 is 15 residues long. The CDR3 nucleotides read TGCGCCAGCAGCTTCCGGGACTCCGGGCCCACTGAAGCTTTCTTT. Its protein product is CASSFRDSGPTEAFF.

This chain links TRBV5-8 with TRBJ2-7; possibly TRBD1 or TRBD2 for D (8 bases each). V lost 4 bases to trimming and J lost 1 base, with 18 bases between them. Germline CDR1 reads SGHTS; CDR2 reads YDEGEE. The CDR3 spans 16 residues. The CDR3 reads CASSREGRGPSYEQYF. The CDR3 region has the DNA TGTGCCAGCAGCCGGGAGGGCAGGGGGCCGTCCTACGAGCAGTACTTC.

This rearrangement joins TRBV7-9 to TRBJ2-1; 9 nucleotides match TRBD1. CDR3 size: 16 residues. Per germline, CDR1 SEHNR and CDR2 FQNEAQ (reference sequence). The J segment lost 8 bases and the V segment lost 1 base, leaving 9 bases of the junction unmatched. Written as DNA, the CDR3 is TGTGCCAGCAGCTTAGGCGTGACAGGGGGAGGGGATGAGCAGTTCTTC. Translation gives CASSLGVTGGGDEQFF.

The rearrangement joins TRBV28 to TRBJ1-4; tentative D call: TRBD1 (5 bases). V dropped 10 bases and J dropped 7 bases, with 16 bases sitting between them. Germline V lookup: CDR1 MDHEN, CDR2 SYDVKM. This CDR3 contains 13 residues. For the CDR3, the DNA is TGTGCCATCTCGGGGGGAATCGGTGAAAAACTGTTTTTT. It translates to CAISGGIGEKLFF.

The genes are TRBV27 and TRBJ2-7; 10 bases agree with TRBD2. The ends lost 2 bases at V and 3 bases at J; junction bases unmatched: 4. Germline V gene data show CDR1 as MNHEY and CDR2 as SMNVEV (reference sequence). The CDR3 runs 15 residues. As DNA, the CDR3 is TGTGCCAGCAGTTTAGAGCGGGGGGGCGTCTACGAGCAGTACTTC. It encodes CASSLERGGVYEQYF.

V and J are TRBV12-3 or TRBV12-4 and TRBJ1-3; no reliable D call. V was pared by 9 bases and J by 0 bases, with 3 bases between. This CDR3 comprises 11 residues. As DNA, the CDR3 is TGTGCCAGTTCCTCTGGAAACACCATATATTTT. Its translation: CASSSGNTIYF.

The chain recombines TRBV6-4 with TRBJ2-2; maybe TRBD1 (6 bases). The V and J ends lost 5 bases and 5 bases respectively, with 12 bases between them. This CDR3 is 14 amino acids long. Germline CDR1 reads MRHNA; CDR2 reads SNTAGT. In nucleotides, the CDR3 is TGTGCCAGCAGTACCCAGACAGGTACCGGGGAGCTGTTTTTT. Protein: CASSTQTGTGELFF.

There are a few counts of this clone. The V call is TRBV19, the J call TRBJ2-3; TRBD2 matches at 13 bases. Germline V gives CDR1 LNHDA, CDR2 SQIVND (reference sequence). The CDR3 has 16 amino acids. Trimming at V came to 4 bases and at J to 3 bases, leaving 4 bases not matched to a gene. This CDR3 reads CASSTRTSGRTDTQYF. Here the CDR3 DNA reads TGTGCCAGTAGTACCCGGACTAGCGGGAGAACAGATACGCAGTATTTT.

This clone has only a few counts. The chain uses TRBV5-6 and TRBJ2-7, with a weak D call TRBD2 (6 bases). Trimming cost V 3 bases and J 6 bases, with 13 bases left between them. The CDR3 loop spans 13 amino acids. The germline gives CDR1 SGHDT, CDR2 YYEEEE. CDR3 DNA: TGTGCCAGCAGCTGGGGGGACGTCGTCGAGCAGTACTTC. Amino acid sequence: CASSWGDVVEQYF.

This clone came up once. The rearrangement joins TRBV5-1 to TRBJ2-5, with 8 bases aligning to TRBD1. Germline CDR1 and CDR2: SGHRS and YFSETQ. V shed 4 bases and J 5 bases; nucleotides not matched to a gene: 16. CDR3 length equals 17 residues. This CDR3 reads CASSHNAPGTGMETQYF. The CDR3 coding sequence is TGCGCCAGCAGCCACAATGCCCCCGGGACAGGCATGGAGACCCAGTACTTC. The full variable domain, rest sourced from reference TRBV5-1 and TRBJ2-5, is KAGVTQTPRYLIKTRGQQVTLSCSPISGHRSVSWYQQTPGQGLQFLFEYFSETQRNKGNFPGRFSGRQFSNSRSEMNVSTLELGDSALYLCASSHNAPGTGMETQYFGPGTRLLVL.

The rearrangement joins TRBV12-2 to TRBJ1-1; the tabulated D call, TRBD1, remains unverified against the DNA. TRBV12-2 corresponds to a pseudogene. The CDR3 has 16 residues. CDR3 in amino acids: CASRSYYRAGKTEAFF. The DNA of the CDR3 is TGTGCAAGTCGCTCGTATTACAGGGCTGGGAAAACTGAAGCTTTCTTT.

V is TRBV30 and J is TRBJ2-7; 14 bases map to TRBD2. There are 14 residues in the CDR3. Germline CDR1 and CDR2: GTSNPN and SVGIG (reference sequence). J lost 6 bases, V lost 0 bases, and 1 base had no gene match. The CDR3 spells CAWSVGLAGVEQYF. The CDR3 region has the DNA TGTGCCTGGAGTGTGGGACTAGCGGGAGTCGAGCAGTACTTC.

The chain has TRBV5-1 and TRBJ2-5; D remains ambiguous. Trimming stripped 0 bases from V and 3 bases from J, with 15 bases between. The CDR3 runs to 16 residues. Germline V lookup: CDR1 SGHRS, CDR2 YFSETQ. The CDR3 loop reads CASSLEAVRSKETQYF. The CDR3 region has the DNA TGCGCCAGCAGCTTGGAGGCAGTAAGATCCAAAGAGACCCAGTACTTC.

The chain recombines TRBV11-2 with TRBJ2-7; D uncertain. The V gene's germline CDR1 is SGHAT and CDR2 FQNNGV. This CDR3 spans 15 amino acids. The ends were cut back, 3 bases at V and 1 base at J, with 13 bases in the middle. The CDR3 nucleotides read TGTGCCAGCAGCTTCGGCAGTCCCCGATCCTACGAGCAGTACTTC. Translating gives CASSFGSPRSYEQYF.

The chain uses TRBV19 and TRBJ2-6; no firm D call. This CDR3 is 16 amino acids long. CDR1 LNHDA and CDR2 SQIVND come from the germline V gene (reference sequence). V was cut by 1 base and J by 1 base, with 8 bases left in between. CDR3 region: CASSIGSGSGANVLTF. The DNA of the CDR3 is TGTGCCAGTAGTATAGGGTCCGGGTCTGGGGCCAACGTCCTGACTTTC.

A single count supports this clone. The rearrangement links TRBV27 to TRBJ2-7; no reliable D call. The CDR3 length is 13 residues. Germline CDR1 MNHEY, CDR2 SMNVEV (reference sequence). Trimming took off 5 bases at V and 2 bases at J, with 10 bases between the two ends. For the CDR3, the DNA is TGTGCCAGCAGTCACGGGCCCACCTACGAGCAGTACTTC. Amino acid sequence: CASSHGPTYEQYF.

The chain couples TRBV30 to TRBJ1-1; no reliable D call. Germline loops: CDR1 GTSNPN, CDR2 SVGIG (reference sequence). CDR3 size: 11 residues. Trimming shortened V by 1 base and J by 7 bases, and 7 bases separated the two germline ends. CDR3 loop: CAWSGEIEAFF. CDR3 DNA sequence: TGTGCCTGGAGTGGAGAAATTGAAGCTTTCTTT.

Worth noting for this clone: At one end the junction does not follow the germline gene, possibly because of a read error. The chain links TRBV28 to TRBJ1-3; D not resolved. The CDR3 covers 15 residues. Germline CDR1 MDHEN, CDR2 SYDVKM. Written as DNA, the CDR3 is TGTGCCAGCGGTTTGGGCCTCTCCTCTGGAAACACCATATATTTT. Its protein is CASGLGLSSGNTIYF.

A remark on this clone: The sample holds other DNA sequences that translate to the same CDR3. The chain recombines TRBV27 with TRBJ1-2; D unclear. Germline V CDR1 and CDR2: MNHEY, SMNVEV (reference sequence). The V and J ends lost 3 bases and 4 bases respectively, with 9 bases between them. The CDR3 runs 13 residues. The CDR3 sequence is CASSLGQSYGYTF. The CDR3 nucleotides are TGTGCCAGCAGTTTGGGTCAGAGCTATGGCTACACCTTC.

The chain combines TRBV7-8 with TRBJ1-4, with 9 bases that match TRBD1. Germline CDR1 and CDR2: SGHVS and FQNEAQ. The CDR3 covers 14 residues. The junction had 5 bases not matched to a gene; V was cut back by 6 bases and J by 6 bases. CDR3 sequence reads: CASRPTGGDEKLFF. The DNA for the CDR3 is TGTGCCAGCAGGCCGACAGGGGGGGATGAAAAACTGTTTTTT.

V is TRBV7-2 and J is TRBJ1-1; D remains unclear. V shed 1 base and J shed 3 bases, with 9 bases lying between them. This CDR3 has 14 residues. Per germline, CDR1 SGHTA and CDR2 FQGNSA. The CDR3 nucleotides are TGTGCCAGCAGCTTAGAGGTGGGGTACACTGAAGCTTTCTTT. It yields the protein CASSLEVGYTEAFF.

Remarks on this clone: Other DNA sequences in this sample translate to the same CDR3. The rearrangement joins TRBV12-3 or TRBV12-4 to TRBJ2-5, with TRBD2 matching over 8 bases. The CDR3 length is 13 residues. V shed 6 bases, J shed 4 bases, and the junction held 4 bases outside the gene matches. CDR3 loop: CASSLGGAETQYF. DNA of the CDR3: TGTGCCAGCAGCCTCGGGGGGGCAGAGACCCAGTACTTC.

This chain joins TRBV12-3 or TRBV12-4 and TRBJ2-7; D possibly corresponds to TRBD1 (6 bases). The ends were cut back, 2 bases at V and 3 bases at J, with 8 bases in the middle. CDR3 length: 13 residues. The chain's CDR3 is CASSLMDSYEQYF. The DNA for the CDR3 is TGTGCCAGCAGTTTAATGGACAGCTACGAGCAGTACTTC.

V is TRBV27 and J is TRBJ1-2; D perhaps matches TRBD1 (6 bases). Germline values: CDR1 MNHEY, CDR2 SMNVEV (reference sequence). The CDR3 has 16 residues. V gave up 5 bases and J gave up 2 bases, with 18 bases separating them. The CDR3 nucleotides read TGTGCCAGCAGTATGGGGGGGCGCATAGGGAACTATGGCTACACCTTC. It translates to CASSMGGRIGNYGYTF.